This TCR beta chain stems from a study of blood T cell repertoires in COVID-19. Turning to the study itself: Both acute and convalescent COVID-19 samples were obtained from the United States, Italy and Spain.

Libraries were prepared by immunoSEQ multiplex PCR; TCRdb keeps only in-frame clonotypes and omits some of them. The sample contains some 140,000 clones, approximately 79% of which appear only once. The CDR3 is 16 residues long. The germline CDR1 and CDR2 sequences are SGHTA and FQGNSA. The trim removed 3 bases at V and 1 base at J, leaving 2 bases unmatched. The sequence came from a man in his fifties or sixties with acute or convalescent COVID-19. The chain employs TRBV7-2 and TRBJ2-3, with TRBD1 identical over 12 bases. Sequences were obtained from peripheral blood. The CDR3, as DNA: TGTGCCAGCAGCTTCGGGACAGGGGGCGGCACAGATACGCAGTATTTT. Translation gives CASSFGTGGGTDTQYF.